This TCR beta chain was captured by sequencing in a study of blood T cell repertoires in COVID-19. On the study more broadly: The samples span acute and convalescent COVID-19 from the United States, Italy and Spain. PBMCs, B-cell-depleted T cells, or T cells provided the cDNA or gDNA that made up the material.

The authors' processing: Quantification of nucleated cells was approximated via reference gene primer amplification. The assay was immunoSEQ multiplex PCR, and TCRdb's table has in-frame clones only and misses some. V and J calls plus clone size are reproduced from that table; the DNA served to infer D and trimming. The sample has roughly 250,000 clones; approximately 86% are singletons. The receptor's source is a man aged 60-69 years who had recovered from COVID-19. Sequencing was performed on peripheral blood.

The CDR3 DNA reads TGCAGCGGCCGGCGGAGCACAGATACGCAGTATTTT. It specifies CSGRRSTDTQYF. The chain combines TRBV29-1 with TRBJ2-3, with D unclear. Germline V gives CDR1 SQVTM, CDR2 ANQGSEA. CDR3 length: 12 amino acids. V lost 7 bases, J lost 0 bases, and 8 bases lay in between.